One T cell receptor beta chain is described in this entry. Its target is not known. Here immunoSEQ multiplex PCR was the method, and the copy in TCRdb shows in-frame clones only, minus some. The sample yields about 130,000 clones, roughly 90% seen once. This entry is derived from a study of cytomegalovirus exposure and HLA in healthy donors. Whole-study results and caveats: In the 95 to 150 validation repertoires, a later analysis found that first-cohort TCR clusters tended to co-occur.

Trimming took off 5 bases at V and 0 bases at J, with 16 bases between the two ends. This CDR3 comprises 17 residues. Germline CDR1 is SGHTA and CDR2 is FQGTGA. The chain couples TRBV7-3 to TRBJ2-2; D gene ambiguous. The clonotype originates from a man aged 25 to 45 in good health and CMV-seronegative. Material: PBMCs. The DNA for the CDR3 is TGTGCCAGCAGCCCCCTCATCACTAATTCGAACACCGGGGAGCTGTTTTTT. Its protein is CASSPLITNSNTGELFF.